Presented here are 18 T cell receptor beta chains from one specimen sequenced in a study of blood T cell repertoires in COVID-19. The method was immunoSEQ multiplex PCR; TCRdb's version includes in-frame clones alone and lacks a portion of them. The profile shows under 250,000 clones, 88% of them singletons. The sequenced material came from peripheral blood. These receptors all stem from a man aged 45 to 65 with COVID-19, enrolled during active disease.

The chain carries TRBV15 and TRBJ2-7; 11 positions match TRBD1. From germline, CDR1 is LNHNV and CDR2 YYDKDF (reference sequence). The CDR3 has 18 residues. The J segment lost 0 bases and the V segment lost 0 bases, leaving 7 bases of the junction unmatched. CDR3 sequence: CATSRDRVGQGASYEQYF. The CDR3, as DNA: TGTGCCACCAGCAGAGATCGGGTCGGACAGGGGGCCTCCTACGAGCAGTACTTC.

The chain has TRBV9 and TRBJ1-1, with TRBD1 matching over 7 bases. The CDR3 has 17 amino acids. Germline loops: CDR1 SGDLS, CDR2 YYNGEE. With V trimmed by 3 bases and J by 0 bases, 11 bases remained unmatched. CDR3 loop: CASSGGGTDSMNTEAFF. The DNA for the CDR3 is TGTGCCAGCAGCGGAGGCGGGACAGACTCAATGAACACTGAAGCTTTCTTT. Full variable domain (remainder filled in from reference TRBV9 and TRBJ1-1): DSGVTQTPKHLITATGQRVTLRCSPRSGDLSVYWYQQSLDQGLQFLIQYYNGEERAKGNILERFSAQQFPDLHSELNLSSLELGDSALYFCASSGGGTDSMNTEAFFGQGTRLTVV.

CDR3 DNA: TGTGCCAGCAGCGGGGGGACTAGCTGGCGCAATGAGCAGTTCTTC. The encoded protein is CASSGGTSWRNEQFF. This chain uses TRBV5-6 with TRBJ2-1, with 9 positions matching TRBD2. The J segment lost 6 bases and the V segment lost 4 bases, leaving 8 bases of the junction unmatched. The CDR3 sequence is 15 residues long. The V gene's germline CDR1 is SGHDT and CDR2 YYEEEE.

This chain links TRBV10-3 with TRBJ2-7, with 10 bases identical to TRBD1. After removal of 5 bases from V and 6 bases from J, the junction contained 10 bases not matched to a gene. Per germline, CDR1 ENHRY and CDR2 SYGVKD. The CDR3 is 15 amino acids. CDR3 in DNA: TGTGCCATCAGTACAGCCGGGACAGGGGTCGGCGAGCAGTACTTC. Its translation: CAISTAGTGVGEQYF.

This chain uses TRBV18 with TRBJ2-3; 12 bases align to TRBD1. The germline gives CDR1 KGHSH, CDR2 LQKENI. The CDR3 extends over 16 amino acids. The J segment lost 6 bases and the V segment lost 3 bases, leaving 7 bases of the junction unmatched. DNA of the CDR3: TGTGCCAGCTCACCTGGCGGGACAGGGGGCATGGATACGCAGTATTTT. This translates into CASSPGGTGGMDTQYF. Together with reference TRBV18 and TRBJ2-3, the CDR3 gives the full variable domain: NAGVMQNPRHLVRRRGQEARLRCSPMKGHSHVYWYRQLPEEGLKFMVYLQKENIIDESGMPKERFSAEFPKEGPSILRIQQVVRGDSAAYFCASSPGGTGGMDTQYFGPGTRLTVL.

The chain employs TRBV11-2 and TRBJ2-3, with 14 bases that match TRBD2. This CDR3 region has 17 residues. CDR1 and CDR2 (germline): SGHAT, FQNNGV. After removal of 5 bases from V and 5 bases from J, the junction contained 9 bases not matched to a gene. CDR3 bases: TGTGCCAGCAGCCACCGGGGGACTAGCGGGAGTATAGATACGCAGTATTTT. Encoded protein: CASSHRGTSGSIDTQYF.

This chain links TRBV9 with TRBJ2-5, with 8 nucleotides matching TRBD2. Germline values: CDR1 SGDLS, CDR2 YYNGEE. V was clipped by 4 bases and J by 7 bases; unmatched bases: 6. This CDR3 comprises 13 residues. In DNA, the CDR3 is TGTGCCAGCAGCTCCGGGGGGGCAGTGACCCAGTACTTC. Its protein is CASSSGGAVTQYF.

The rearrangement uses TRBV29-1 and TRBJ1-3; a weak D match, TRBD1 (6 bases). Trimming shortened V by 8 bases and J by 3 bases, and 8 bases separated the two germline ends. Germline V gives CDR1 SQVTM, CDR2 ANQGSEA. This CDR3 spans 11 amino acids. This chain's CDR3 is CSFRGGNTIYF. The CDR3 DNA sequence: TGCAGCTTCAGGGGTGGAAACACCATATATTTT.

The rearrangement uses TRBV19 and TRBJ1-2; the D gene is possibly TRBD1 (6 bases). The germline gives CDR1 LNHDA, CDR2 SQIVND (reference sequence). This CDR3 comprises 14 residues. V was cut by 7 bases and J by 0 bases, with 12 bases left in between. CDR3 DNA: TGTGCCAGTAATAGGGGGTTAGCTAACTATGGCTACACCTTC. Residues: CASNRGLANYGYTF. The full variable domain, in which reference TRBV19 and TRBJ1-2 provide the parts outside the CDR3, is DGGITQSPKYLFRKEGQNVTLSCEQNLNHDAMYWYRQDPGQGLRLIYYSQIVNDFQKGDIAEGYSVSREKKESFPLTVTSAQKNPTAFYLCASNRGLANYGYTFGSGTRLTVV.

This rearrangement joins TRBV20-1 to TRBJ1-1; perhaps TRBD1 as D (5 bases). The V gene's germline CDR1 is DFQATT and CDR2 SNEGSKA (reference sequence). This CDR3 region has 12 residues. Deletions cut 3 bases from V and 7 bases from J, with 12 bases between. CDR3 in amino acids: CSASNQGLEAFF. The DNA of the CDR3 is TGCAGTGCTAGTAATCAGGGCCTTGAAGCTTTCTTT.

V usage is TRBV5-1 and J usage is TRBJ1-6, with TRBD1 matching 8 bases. V was clipped by 5 bases and J by 6 bases; unmatched bases: 13. Per germline, CDR1 SGHRS and CDR2 YFSETQ. CDR3 length: 17 residues. CDR3 in amino acids: CASRAGTGLAVNSPLHF. The DNA of the CDR3 is TGCGCCAGCAGGGCCGGGACAGGTCTGGCGGTTAATTCACCCCTCCACTTT. The full variable domain, its missing parts supplied by reference TRBV5-1 and TRBJ1-6, is KAGVTQTPRYLIKTRGQQVTLSCSPISGHRSVSWYQQTPGQGLQFLFEYFSETQRNKGNFPGRFSGRQFSNSRSEMNVSTLELGDSALYLCASRAGTGLAVNSPLHFGNGTRLTVT.

The chain combines TRBV3-1 (or the pseudogene TRBV3-2) with TRBJ2-1; the match to TRBD1 covers 7 bases. CDR3 length: 15 residues. Trimming removed 3 bases from V and 5 bases from J; junction bases left unmatched: 7. Germline V gene data show CDR1 as LGHDT and CDR2 as YNNKEL (reference sequence). The CDR3 sequence is CASSQGDRLHNEQFF. The CDR3 coding sequence is TGTGCCAGCAGCCAGGGGGACAGACTCCACAATGAGCAGTTCTTC.

V is TRBV9 and J is TRBJ2-1; 10 bases map to TRBD2. This CDR3 spans 17 amino acids. CDR1 is SGDLS and CDR2 is YYNGEE in the germline V gene. Unmatched junction bases numbered 12, after V lost 1 base and J lost 8 bases. CDR3 nucleotide sequence: TGTGCCAGCAGCGTATTTAGCGGGGGGCGCTTTGGGGATGAGCAGTTCTTC. This encodes CASSVFSGGRFGDEQFF.

The rearrangement uses TRBV7-9 and TRBJ2-3; maybe TRBD2 (5 bases). Trimming removed 5 bases from V and 6 bases from J, with 12 bases in between. The CDR3 sequence is 13 residues long. Germline V CDR1 and CDR2: SEHNR, FQNEAQ (reference sequence). CDR3 bases: TGTGCCAGCAGCCCGAGGGTTACCGATACGCAGTATTTT. Protein sequence: CASSPRVTDTQYF.

The chain joins TRBV28 to TRBJ1-5; D unclear. The CDR3 is made up of 15 amino acids. The germline gives CDR1 MDHEN, CDR2 SYDVKM. V lost 7 bases and J lost 2, with 15 bases in between. CDR3 sequence reads: CASTPSSSGNQPQHF. Here the CDR3 DNA reads TGTGCCAGCACCCCGAGTTCATCGGGCAATCAGCCCCAGCATTTT.

The chain links TRBV6-5 to TRBJ2-7; D might be TRBD2 (5 bases). The length of the CDR3 is 15 residues. Germline V gives CDR1 MNHEY, CDR2 SVGAGI. Trimming stripped 2 bases from V and 4 bases from J, with 15 bases between. CDR3 sequence: CASSYLPGNGYEQYF. The CDR3 DNA reads as TGTGCCAGCAGTTACCTCCCCGGGAATGGTTACGAGCAGTACTTC.

This clone was detected once. The V call is TRBV29-1, the J call TRBJ1-2; D remains ambiguous. The germline V gene encodes CDR1 SQVTM and CDR2 ANQGSEA. The CDR3 runs 13 residues. With 5 bases removed from V and 3 bases from J, the gap between germline ends came to 13 bases. CDR3 amino acids: CSVIWVGDYGYTF. Here the CDR3 DNA reads TGCAGCGTTATCTGGGTCGGGGACTATGGCTACACCTTC. Full variable domain (remainder filled in from reference TRBV29-1 and TRBJ1-2): SAVISQKPSRDICQRGTSLTIQCQVDSQVTMMFWYRQQPGQSLTLIATANQGSEATYESGFVIDKFPISRPNLTFSTLTVSNMSPEDSSIYLCSVIWVGDYGYTFGSGTRLTVV.

The rearrangement uses TRBV5-6 and TRBJ2-5; tentatively, D is TRBD1 (7 bases). The CDR3 spans 15 residues. The V gene's germline CDR1 is SGHDT and CDR2 YYEEEE. Trimming removed 3 bases at V and 6 bases at J, with 18 bases between. This chain's CDR3 is CASSSERAGGKTQYF. The CDR3, as DNA: TGTGCCAGCAGCTCCGAAAGGGCAGGGGGGAAGACCCAGTACTTC. Complete variable domain (other parts from reference TRBV5-6 and TRBJ2-5): DAGVTQSPTHLIKTRGQQVTLRCSPKSGHDTVSWYQQALGQGPQFIFQYYEEEERQRGNFPDRFSGHQFPNYSSELNVNALLLGDSALYLCASSSERAGGKTQYFGPGTRLLVL.